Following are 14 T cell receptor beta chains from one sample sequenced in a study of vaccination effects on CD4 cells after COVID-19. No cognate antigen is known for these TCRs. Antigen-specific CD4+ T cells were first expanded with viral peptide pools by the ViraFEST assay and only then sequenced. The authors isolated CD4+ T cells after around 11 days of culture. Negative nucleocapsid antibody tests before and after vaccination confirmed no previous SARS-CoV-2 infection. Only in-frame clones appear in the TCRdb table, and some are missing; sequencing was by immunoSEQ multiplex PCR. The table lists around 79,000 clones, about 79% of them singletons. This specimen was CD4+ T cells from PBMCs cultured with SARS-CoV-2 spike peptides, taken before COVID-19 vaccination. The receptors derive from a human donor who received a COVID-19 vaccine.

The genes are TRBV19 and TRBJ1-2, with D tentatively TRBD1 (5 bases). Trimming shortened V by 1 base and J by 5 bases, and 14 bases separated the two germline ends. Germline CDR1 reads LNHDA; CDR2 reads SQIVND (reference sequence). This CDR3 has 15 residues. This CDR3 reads CASSIVSRDFYGYTF. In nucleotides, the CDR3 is TGTGCCAGTAGTATAGTTAGCAGGGATTTTTATGGCTACACCTTC.

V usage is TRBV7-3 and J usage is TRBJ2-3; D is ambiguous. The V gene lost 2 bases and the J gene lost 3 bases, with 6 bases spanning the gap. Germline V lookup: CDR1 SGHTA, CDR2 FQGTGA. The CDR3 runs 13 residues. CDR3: CASSLRPTDTQYF. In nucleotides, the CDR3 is TGTGCCAGCAGCTTACGCCCTACAGATACGCAGTATTTT.

The CDR3 DNA reads TGTGCCTGCATTGACAGATCCGGGGCCAACGTCCTGACTTTC. Translated: CACIDRSGANVLTF. The chain joins TRBV30 to TRBJ2-6; tentative D call: TRBD1 (5 bases). The CDR3 covers 14 residues. Germline V gene sequence: CDR1 GTSNPN, CDR2 SVGIG (reference sequence). V shed 6 bases and J shed 4 bases, with 13 bases lying between them.

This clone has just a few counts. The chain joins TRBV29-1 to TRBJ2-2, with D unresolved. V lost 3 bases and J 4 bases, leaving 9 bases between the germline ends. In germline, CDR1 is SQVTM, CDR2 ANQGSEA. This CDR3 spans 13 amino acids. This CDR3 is CSVDGQSTGELFF. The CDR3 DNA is TGCAGCGTTGATGGCCAGTCCACCGGGGAGCTGTTTTTT.

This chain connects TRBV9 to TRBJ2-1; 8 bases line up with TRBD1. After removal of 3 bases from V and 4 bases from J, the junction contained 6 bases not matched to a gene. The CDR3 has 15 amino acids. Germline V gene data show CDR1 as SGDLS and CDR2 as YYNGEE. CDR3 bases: TGTGCCAGCAGCGCTCAGACAGGGGTGTACAATGAGCAGTTCTTC. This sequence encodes CASSAQTGVYNEQFF. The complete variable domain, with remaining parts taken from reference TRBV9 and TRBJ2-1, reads DSGVTQTPKHLITATGQRVTLRCSPRSGDLSVYWYQQSLDQGLQFLIQYYNGEERAKGNILERFSAQQFPDLHSELNLSSLELGDSALYFCASSAQTGVYNEQFFGPGTRLTVL.

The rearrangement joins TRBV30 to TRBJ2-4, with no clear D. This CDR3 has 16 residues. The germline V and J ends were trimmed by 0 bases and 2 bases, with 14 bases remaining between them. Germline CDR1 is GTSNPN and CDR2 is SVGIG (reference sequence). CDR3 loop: CAWSVPRAWPKNIQYF. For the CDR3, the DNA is TGTGCCTGGAGTGTCCCCAGAGCCTGGCCCAAAAACATTCAGTACTTC.

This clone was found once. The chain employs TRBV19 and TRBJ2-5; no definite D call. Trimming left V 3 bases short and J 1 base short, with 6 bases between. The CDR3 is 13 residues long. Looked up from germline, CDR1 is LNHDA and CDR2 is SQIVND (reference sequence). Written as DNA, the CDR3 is TGTGCCAGTAGTATGTCAACCCAAGAGACCCAGTACTTC. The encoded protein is CASSMSTQETQYF. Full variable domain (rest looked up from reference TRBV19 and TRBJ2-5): DGGITQSPKYLFRKEGQNVTLSCEQNLNHDAMYWYRQDPGQGLRLIYYSQIVNDFQKGDIAEGYSVSREKKESFPLTVTSAQKNPTAFYLCASSMSTQETQYFGPGTRLLVL.

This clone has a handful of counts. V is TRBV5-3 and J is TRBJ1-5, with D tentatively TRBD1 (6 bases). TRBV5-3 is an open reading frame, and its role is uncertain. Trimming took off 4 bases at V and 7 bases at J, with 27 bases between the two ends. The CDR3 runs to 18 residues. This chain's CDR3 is CARSPRGKLPGQEQPQHF. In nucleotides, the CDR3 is TGTGCCAGAAGCCCCAGGGGCAAATTACCGGGACAAGAACAGCCCCAGCATTTT.

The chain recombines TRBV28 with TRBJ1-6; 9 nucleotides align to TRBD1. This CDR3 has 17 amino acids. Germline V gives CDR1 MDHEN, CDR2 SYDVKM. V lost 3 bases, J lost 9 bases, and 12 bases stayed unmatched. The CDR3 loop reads CASSFVGQGMKVSPLHF. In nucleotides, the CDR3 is TGTGCCAGCAGTTTTGTCGGACAGGGGATGAAAGTTTCACCCCTCCACTTT.

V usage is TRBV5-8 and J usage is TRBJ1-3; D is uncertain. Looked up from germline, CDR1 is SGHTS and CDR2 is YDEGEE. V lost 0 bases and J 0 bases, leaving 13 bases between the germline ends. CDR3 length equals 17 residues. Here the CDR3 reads CASSLAIVSHSGNTIYF. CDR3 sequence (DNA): TGTGCCAGCAGCTTGGCCATAGTATCACACTCTGGAAACACCATATATTTT.

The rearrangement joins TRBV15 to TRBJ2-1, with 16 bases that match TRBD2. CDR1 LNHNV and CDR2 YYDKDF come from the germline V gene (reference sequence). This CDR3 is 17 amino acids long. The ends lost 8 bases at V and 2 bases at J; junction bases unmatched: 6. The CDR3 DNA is TGTGCCACCGGGGGACTAGCGGGGGGGCTAACCTACAATGAGCAGTTCTTC. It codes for CATGGLAGGLTYNEQFF.

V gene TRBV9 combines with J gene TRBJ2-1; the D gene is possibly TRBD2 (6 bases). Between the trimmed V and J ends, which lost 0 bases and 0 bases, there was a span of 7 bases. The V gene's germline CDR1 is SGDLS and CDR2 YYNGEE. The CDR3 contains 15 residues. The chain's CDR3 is CASSVGGDSYNEQFF. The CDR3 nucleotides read TGTGCCAGCAGCGTAGGGGGGGACTCCTACAATGAGCAGTTCTTC.

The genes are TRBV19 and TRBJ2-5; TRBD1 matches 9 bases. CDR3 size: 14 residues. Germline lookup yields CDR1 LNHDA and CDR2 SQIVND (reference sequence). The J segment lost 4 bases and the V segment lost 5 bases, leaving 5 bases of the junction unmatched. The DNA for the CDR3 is TGTGCCAGTAGTGACACAGGGGGCCGAGAGACCCAGTACTTC. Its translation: CASSDTGGRETQYF.

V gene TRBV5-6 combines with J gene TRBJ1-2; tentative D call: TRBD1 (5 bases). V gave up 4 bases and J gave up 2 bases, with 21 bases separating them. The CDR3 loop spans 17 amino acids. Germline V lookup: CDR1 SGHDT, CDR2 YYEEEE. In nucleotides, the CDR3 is TGTGCCAGCAGCAACCTTCGTGGGACTAAGGAAAACTATGGCTACACCTTC. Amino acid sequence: CASSNLRGTKENYGYTF.